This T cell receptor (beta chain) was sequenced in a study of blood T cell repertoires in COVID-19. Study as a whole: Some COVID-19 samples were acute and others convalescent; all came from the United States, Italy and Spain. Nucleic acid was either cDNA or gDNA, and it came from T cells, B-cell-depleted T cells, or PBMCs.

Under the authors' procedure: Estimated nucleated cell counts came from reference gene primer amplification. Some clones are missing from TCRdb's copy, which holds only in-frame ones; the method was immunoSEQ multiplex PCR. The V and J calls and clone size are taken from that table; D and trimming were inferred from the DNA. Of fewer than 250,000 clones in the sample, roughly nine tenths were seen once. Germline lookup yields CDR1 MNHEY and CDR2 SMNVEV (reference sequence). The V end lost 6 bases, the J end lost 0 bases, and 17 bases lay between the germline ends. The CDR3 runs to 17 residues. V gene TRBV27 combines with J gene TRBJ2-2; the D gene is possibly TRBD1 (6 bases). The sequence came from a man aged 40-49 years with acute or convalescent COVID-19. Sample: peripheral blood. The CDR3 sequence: CASRDRPGHPNTGELFF. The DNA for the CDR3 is TGTGCCAGCAGGGATCGTCCGGGACACCCGAACACCGGGGAGCTGTTTTTT.